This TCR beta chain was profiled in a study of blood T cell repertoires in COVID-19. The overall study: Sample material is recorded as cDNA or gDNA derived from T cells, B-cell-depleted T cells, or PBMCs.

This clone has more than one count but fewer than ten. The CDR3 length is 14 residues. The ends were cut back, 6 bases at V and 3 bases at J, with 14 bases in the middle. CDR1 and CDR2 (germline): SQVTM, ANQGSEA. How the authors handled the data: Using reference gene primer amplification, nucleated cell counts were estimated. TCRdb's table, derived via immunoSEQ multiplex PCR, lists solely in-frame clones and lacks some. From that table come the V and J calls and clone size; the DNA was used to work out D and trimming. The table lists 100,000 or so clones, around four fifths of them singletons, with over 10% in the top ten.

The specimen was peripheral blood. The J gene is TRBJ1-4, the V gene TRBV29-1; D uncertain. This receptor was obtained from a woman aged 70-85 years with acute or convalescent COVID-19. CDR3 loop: CSVDDGDANEKLFF. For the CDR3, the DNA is TGCAGCGTGGATGACGGGGATGCTAATGAAAAACTGTTTTTT.